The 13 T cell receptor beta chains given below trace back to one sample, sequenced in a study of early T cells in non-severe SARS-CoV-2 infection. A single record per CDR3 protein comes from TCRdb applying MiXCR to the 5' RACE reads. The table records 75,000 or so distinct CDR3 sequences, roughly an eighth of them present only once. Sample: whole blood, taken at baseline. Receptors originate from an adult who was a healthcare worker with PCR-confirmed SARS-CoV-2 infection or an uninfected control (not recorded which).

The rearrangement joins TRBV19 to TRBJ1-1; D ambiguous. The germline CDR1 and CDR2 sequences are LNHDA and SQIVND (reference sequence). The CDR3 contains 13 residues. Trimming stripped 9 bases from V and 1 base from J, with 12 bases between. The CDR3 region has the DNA TGTGCCAGCAGAGGTGCAGCGAACACTGAAGCTTTCTTT. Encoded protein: CASRGAANTEAFF.

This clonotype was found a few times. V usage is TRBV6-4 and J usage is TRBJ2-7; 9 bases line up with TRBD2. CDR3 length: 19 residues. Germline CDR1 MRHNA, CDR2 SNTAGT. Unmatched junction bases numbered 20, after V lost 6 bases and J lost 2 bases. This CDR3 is CASRIPSTSGSVDAYEQYF. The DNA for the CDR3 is TGTGCCAGCAGGATACCCTCGACTAGCGGCTCGGTAGACGCCTACGAGCAGTACTTC.

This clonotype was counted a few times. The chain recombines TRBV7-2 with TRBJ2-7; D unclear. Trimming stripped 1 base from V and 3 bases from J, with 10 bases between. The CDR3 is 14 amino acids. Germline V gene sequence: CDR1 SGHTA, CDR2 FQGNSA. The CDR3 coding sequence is TGTGCCAGCAGCTTAGGGCCAGGCCGCTACGAGCAGTACTTC. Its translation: CASSLGPGRYEQYF.

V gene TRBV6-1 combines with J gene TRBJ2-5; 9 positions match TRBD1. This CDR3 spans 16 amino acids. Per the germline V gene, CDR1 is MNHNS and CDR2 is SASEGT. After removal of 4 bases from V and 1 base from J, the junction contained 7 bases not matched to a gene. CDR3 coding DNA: TGTGCCAGCAGTGGGGGACAGGGATTTTCCCAAGAGACCCAGTACTTC. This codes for CASSGGQGFSQETQYF.

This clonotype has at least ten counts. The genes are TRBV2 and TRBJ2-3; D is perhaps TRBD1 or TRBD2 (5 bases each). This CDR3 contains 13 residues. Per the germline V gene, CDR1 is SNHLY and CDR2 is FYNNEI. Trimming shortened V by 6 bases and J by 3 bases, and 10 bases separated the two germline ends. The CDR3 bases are TGTGCCAGCAGCGGGGCCTTAACAGATACGCAGTATTTT. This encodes CASSGALTDTQYF.

This chain's CDR3 is CASSPSPSGAYNEQFF. The CDR3 coding sequence is TGTGCCAGCTCACCCAGTCCTAGCGGGGCTTACAATGAGCAGTTCTTC. J is TRBJ2-1 and V is TRBV18; 9 nucleotides line up with TRBD2. CDR1 and CDR2 from the germline V gene are KGHSH and LQKENI. The V segment lost 3 bases and the J segment 4 bases; nucleotides outside the gene matches: 7. CDR3 length: 16 residues.

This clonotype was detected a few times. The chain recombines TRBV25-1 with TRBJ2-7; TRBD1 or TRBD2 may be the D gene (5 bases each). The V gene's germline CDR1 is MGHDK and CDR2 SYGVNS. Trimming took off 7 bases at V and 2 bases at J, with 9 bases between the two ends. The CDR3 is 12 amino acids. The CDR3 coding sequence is TGTGCCAGCAACCGAGGGGCCTACGAGCAGTACTTC. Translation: CASNRGAYEQYF.

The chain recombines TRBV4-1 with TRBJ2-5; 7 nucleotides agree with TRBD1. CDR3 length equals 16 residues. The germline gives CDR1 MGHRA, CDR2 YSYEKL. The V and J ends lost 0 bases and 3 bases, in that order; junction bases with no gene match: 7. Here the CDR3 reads CASSQEITGEEETQYF. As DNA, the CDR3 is TGCGCCAGCAGCCAAGAAATAACAGGGGAAGAAGAGACCCAGTACTTC.

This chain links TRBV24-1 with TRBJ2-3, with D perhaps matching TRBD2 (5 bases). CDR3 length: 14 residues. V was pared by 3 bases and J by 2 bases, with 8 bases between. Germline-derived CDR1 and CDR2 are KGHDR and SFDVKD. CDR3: CATSDKRNTDTQYF. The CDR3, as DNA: TGTGCCACCAGTGATAAGCGGAACACAGATACGCAGTATTTT.

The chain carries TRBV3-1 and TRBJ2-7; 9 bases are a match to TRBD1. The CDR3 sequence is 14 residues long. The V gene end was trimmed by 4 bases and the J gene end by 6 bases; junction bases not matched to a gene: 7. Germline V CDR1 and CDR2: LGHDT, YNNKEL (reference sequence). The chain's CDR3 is CASSPTGGPGEQYF. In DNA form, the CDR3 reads TGTGCCAGCAGCCCAACAGGGGGCCCGGGCGAGCAGTACTTC.

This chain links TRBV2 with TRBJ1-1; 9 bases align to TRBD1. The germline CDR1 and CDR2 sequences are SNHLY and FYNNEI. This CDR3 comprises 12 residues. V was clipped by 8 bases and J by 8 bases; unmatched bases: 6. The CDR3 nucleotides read TGTGCCAGCCTCGGGACAGGGCCAGAAGCTTTCTTT. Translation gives CASLGTGPEAFF.

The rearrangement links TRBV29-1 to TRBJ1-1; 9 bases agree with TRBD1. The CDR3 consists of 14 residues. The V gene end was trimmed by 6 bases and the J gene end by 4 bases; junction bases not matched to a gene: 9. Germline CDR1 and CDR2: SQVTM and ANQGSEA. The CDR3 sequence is CSVNTLDRGTEAFF. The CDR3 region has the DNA TGCAGCGTCAACACCCTGGACAGGGGCACTGAAGCTTTCTTT.

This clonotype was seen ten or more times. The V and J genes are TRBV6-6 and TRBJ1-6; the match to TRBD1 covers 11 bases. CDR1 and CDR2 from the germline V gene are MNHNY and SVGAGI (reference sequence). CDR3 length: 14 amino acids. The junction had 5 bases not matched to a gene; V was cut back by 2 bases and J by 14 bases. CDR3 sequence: CASSYGDRGSSLHF. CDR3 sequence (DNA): TGTGCCAGCAGTTACGGGGACAGGGGGTCCTCCCTCCACTTT.